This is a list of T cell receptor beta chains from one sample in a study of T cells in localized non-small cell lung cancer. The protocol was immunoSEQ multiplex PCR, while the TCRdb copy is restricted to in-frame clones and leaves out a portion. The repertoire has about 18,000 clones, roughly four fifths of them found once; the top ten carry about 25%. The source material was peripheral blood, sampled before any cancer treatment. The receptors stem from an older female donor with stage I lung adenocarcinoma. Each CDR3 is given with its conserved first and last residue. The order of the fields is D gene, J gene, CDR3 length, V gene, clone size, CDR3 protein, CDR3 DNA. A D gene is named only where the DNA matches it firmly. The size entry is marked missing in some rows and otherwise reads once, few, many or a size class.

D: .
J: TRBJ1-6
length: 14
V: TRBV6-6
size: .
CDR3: CASNTQGYNSPLHF
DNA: TGTGCCAGCAATACACAGGGTTATAATTCACCCCTCCACTTT

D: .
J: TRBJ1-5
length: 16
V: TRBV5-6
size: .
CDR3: CASSLFQTYSNQPQHF
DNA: TGTGCCAGCAGCTTATTCCAGACCTATAGCAATCAGCCCCAGCATTTT

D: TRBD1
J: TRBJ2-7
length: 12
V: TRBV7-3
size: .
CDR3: CASSPGTAEQYF
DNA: TGTGCCAGCAGCCCCGGGACAGCCGAGCAGTACTTC

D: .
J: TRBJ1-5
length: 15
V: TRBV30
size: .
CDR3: CAWSEGTGSNQPQHF
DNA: TGTGCCTGGAGTGAAGGAACGGGCAGCAATCAGCCCCAGCATTTT

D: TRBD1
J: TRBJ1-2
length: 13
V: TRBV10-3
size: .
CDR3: CAIRGTDFYGYTF
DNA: TGTGCCATCAGGGGGACAGATTTCTATGGCTACACCTTC

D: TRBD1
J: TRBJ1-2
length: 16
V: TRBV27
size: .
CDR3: CASSLSWTGGDYGYTF
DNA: TGTGCCAGCAGTTTATCGTGGACAGGGGGCGACTATGGCTACACCTTC

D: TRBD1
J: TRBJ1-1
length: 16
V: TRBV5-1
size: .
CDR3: CASSSILGGGNTEAFF
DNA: TGCGCCAGCAGCTCAATCCTAGGGGGCGGCAACACTGAAGCTTTCTTT

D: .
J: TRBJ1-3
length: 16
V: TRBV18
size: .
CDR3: CASSPSGGLTGNTIYF
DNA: TGTGCCAGCTCACCATCGGGGGGGCTAACTGGAAACACCATATATTTT

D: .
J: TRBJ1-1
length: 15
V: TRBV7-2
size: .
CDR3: CASSLVMVHNTEAFF
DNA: TGTGCCAGCAGCTTAGTGATGGTACACAACACTGAAGCTTTCTTT

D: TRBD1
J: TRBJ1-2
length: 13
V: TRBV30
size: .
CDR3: CAWSVRGGDGYTF
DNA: TGTGCCTGGAGTGTACGAGGGGGCGATGGCTACACCTTC

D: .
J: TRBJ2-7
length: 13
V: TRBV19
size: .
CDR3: CASSRGPGSEQYF
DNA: TGTGCCAGTAGTAGAGGACCAGGAAGCGAGCAGTACTTC

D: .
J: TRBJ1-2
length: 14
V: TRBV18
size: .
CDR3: CASSPGKGDYGYTF
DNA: TGTGCCAGCTCCCCGGGTAAGGGTGACTATGGCTACACCTTC

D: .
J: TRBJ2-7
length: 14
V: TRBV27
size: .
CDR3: CASSLSPNSYEQYF
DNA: TGTGCCAGCAGTTTGAGCCCGAACTCCTACGAGCAGTACTTC

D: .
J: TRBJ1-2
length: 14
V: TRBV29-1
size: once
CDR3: CSVVDWEGVYGYTF
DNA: TGCAGCGTTGTTGACTGGGAAGGGGTCTATGGCTACACCTTC

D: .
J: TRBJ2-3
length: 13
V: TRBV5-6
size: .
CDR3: CASSQTTTDTQYF
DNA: TGTGCCAGCAGCCAAACCACGACAGATACGCAGTATTTT

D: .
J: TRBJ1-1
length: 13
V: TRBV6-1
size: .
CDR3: CASKGGESTEAFF
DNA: TGTGCCAGCAAGGGGGGGGAGAGCACTGAAGCTTTCTTT

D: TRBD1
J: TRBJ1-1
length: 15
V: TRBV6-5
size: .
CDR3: CATLEAGGIGTEAFF
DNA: TGTGCCACCCTGGAGGCAGGGGGCATCGGCACTGAAGCTTTCTTT

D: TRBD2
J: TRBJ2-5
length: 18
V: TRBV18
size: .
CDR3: CASSPSSGGIIYQETQYF
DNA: TGTGCCAGCTCACCGAGTAGCGGGGGGATCATTTACCAAGAGACCCAGTACTTC

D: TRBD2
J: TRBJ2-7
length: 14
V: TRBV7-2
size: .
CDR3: CASSLSGGLYEQYF
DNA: TGTGCCAGCAGCTTATCGGGGGGTTTGTACGAGCAGTACTTC